This entry concerns a single T cell receptor (beta chain). Study processing details: The authors estimated nucleated cell counts from reference gene primer amplification. Profiling relied on immunoSEQ multiplex PCR, and the TCRdb table lists in-frame clones only, not all of them. The D gene and trimming were derived from the DNA, and the V and J assignments and clone size from that table. The sample holds some 99,000 clones, 75% to 85% seen once. These data are taken from a study of blood T cell repertoires in COVID-19. Background on the study: COVID-19 samples collected from the United States, Italy and Spain covered acute and convalescent phases. T cells, B-cell-depleted T cells, or PBMCs provided the cDNA or gDNA that served as material.

The CDR3 runs 13 residues. Germline V gene lookup returns CDR1 GTSNPN and CDR2 SVGIG (reference sequence). Trimming left V 1 base short and J 2 bases short, with 8 bases between. Sequenced sample: peripheral blood. The source of this sequence is a man between 65 and 85 years old with acute or convalescent COVID-19. The chain carries TRBV30 and TRBJ1-2; no firm D call. CDR3 DNA: TGTGCCTGGAGTGATACATGGAACTATGGCTACACCTTC. It encodes CAWSDTWNYGYTF.